This T cell receptor beta chain was documented in a study of cytomegalovirus exposure and HLA in healthy donors listed by TCRdb under 2017. Regarding the study in general: According to a later analysis, one platform produced both the roughly 130 validation repertoires and the roughly 650 repertoires of the first cohort. The study aimed to test whether signatures of past pathogen exposure could be identified by cataloging public T cell receptors. Besides the first cohort of some 670 subjects, a separate validation cohort made up of 120 or so different subjects was used. To predict cytomegalovirus infection status, the study combined high-throughput TCR immunosequencing, statistical association of individual TCRs with disease status, and machine learning. Overall results and qualifications from the work: A later analysis found that TCRs clustered in the first cohort also tended to co-occur in the 95 to 150 validation repertoires, with 94% of cluster scores above 0. Most TCR sequences were seen in very few donors, while some public TCRs were found in many individuals. A few of the identified cytomegalovirus-associated TCR beta chains were confirmed in vitro to be specific for cytomegalovirus antigens. In the study, approximately 150 TCR beta chains were listed as associated with cytomegalovirus. Cytomegalovirus status was reported to be diagnosed by the classifier with high specificity and sensitivity in both the original and validation cohorts. A later analysis lacked HLA typing for the validation cohort, so it scored co-occurrence in that cohort across all 110 or so repertoires. It was suggested by the authors that the approach could potentially be generalized to other disease states and immunological phenotypes.

Libraries were built with the immunoSEQ multiplex PCR assay. In the source study's methods: A statistical classification framework was built to diagnose cytomegalovirus status from the catalog of TCR beta chain sequences. Here the immuneACCESS table is served through TCRdb, limited to in-frame sequences with V and J called. Missing clones are a known gap in these copies; in checked studies unresolved V genes cover under half, and the rest lacks a known reason. For V, J and clone size, that table is used; D and trimming come from the DNA. The sample table records under 300,000 clones; around 87% of these occur just once. Over 0.95% of the sample goes to the ten largest clones. The donors were included in the validation cohort of 120 subjects, a group kept apart from the roughly 670-subject first cohort. The CDR3 contains 15 residues, cysteine and phenylalanine counted. This entry keeps only the CDR3 DNA: 45 bases, framed from base 1. V loses 3 bases, J loses 6 bases, and the germline ends lie 19 bases apart. Via the germline V gene, CDR1 is SGDLS and CDR2 YYNGEE.

A word on this clone: Its target antigen remains unknown. Per-nucleotide qualities are absent, and no much larger clonotype sits a single base away.

This sequence originates from a woman aged 25 to 39 in good health and CMV-seropositive. The rearranged segments are TRBV9 and TRBJ2-7; TRBD2 is perhaps the D gene, given 7 matching bases. The sequenced sample was PBMCs. CDR3 reads: CASSGTGFWGGEQYF. The base sequence is TGTGCCAGCAGCGGAACAGGGTTCTGGGGGGGCGAGCAGTACTTC.